Listed below are T cell receptor beta chains from one sample, sequenced in a study of blood T cell repertoires in COVID-19. Libraries were prepared by immunoSEQ multiplex PCR; TCRdb keeps only in-frame clonotypes and omits some of them. The sample shows 150,000 to 200,000 clones, about 88% of them seen only once. The material sequenced was peripheral blood. The receptors were sampled from a man in his sixties with acute or convalescent COVID-19. Each CDR3 is given with its conserved first and last residue. A D gene is named only where the DNA matches it firmly. Rows may omit the clone size; those that give it use once, few, many or a size class.

TRBJ2-5,TRBD1,TRBV5-4,-,CASSPGGRGILETQYF,TGTGCCAGCAGCCCTGGAGGCAGGGGGATACTAGAGACCCAGTACTTC
TRBJ1-2,TRBD1,TRBV27,-,CASLQGARGYTF,TGTGCCTCACTACAGGGGGCCCGAGGCTACACCTTC
TRBJ2-7,TRBD1,TRBV4-2,-,CASSQALGDRNYEQYF,TGTGCCAGCAGCCAGGCCCTCGGGGACAGAAACTACGAGCAGTACTTC
TRBJ2-1,-,TRBV2,-,CASSEDNRSYNEQFF,TGTGCCAGCAGTGAGGACAACAGGTCCTACAATGAGCAGTTCTTC
TRBJ1-1,-,TRBV27,-,CASSLSWGTLTEAFF,TGTGCCAGCAGTTTATCGTGGGGGACACTCACTGAAGCTTTCTTT
TRBJ1-5,TRBD1,TRBV19,few,CASSPLQGKGNQPQHF,TGTGCCAGTAGCCCTCTACAGGGGAAGGGGAATCAGCCCCAGCATTTT
TRBJ2-5,TRBD1,TRBV5-4,-,CASSLGTGGGETQYF,TGTGCCAGCAGCTTGGGGACAGGGGGCGGAGAGACCCAGTACTTC
TRBJ2-2,-,TRBV12-3/TRBV12-4,-,CASSPQGSGELFF,TGTGCCAGCAGTCCCCAGGGGAGTGGGGAGCTGTTTTTT
TRBJ2-5,TRBD1,TRBV10-3,-,CAISTEQGAPRQETQYF,TGTGCCATCAGTACTGAACAGGGGGCCCCGAGGCAAGAGACCCAGTACTTC
TRBJ1-3,-,TRBV6-5,-,CASSSGVRGNTIYF,TGTGCCAGCAGTTCAGGGGTGAGAGGAAACACCATATATTTT
TRBJ1-2,-,TRBV9,-,CASSVANGGGPNYGYTF,TGTGCCAGCAGCGTAGCGAATGGGGGGGGACCGAACTATGGCTACACCTTC
TRBJ1-4,-,TRBV5-1,-,CASSGGANEKLFF,TGCGCCAGCAGCGGAGGGGCAAATGAAAAACTGTTTTTT
TRBJ2-1,-,TRBV12-3/TRBV12-4,-,CASNREYNEQFF,TGTGCCAGCAACAGGGAATACAATGAGCAGTTCTTC
TRBJ1-1,TRBD1,TRBV5-5,-,CASSISTGVNTEAFF,TGTGCCAGCAGCATCTCGACAGGGGTGAACACTGAAGCTTTCTTT
TRBJ2-7,TRBD1,TRBV5-1,-,CASTLGAFTGGVYEQYF,TGCGCCAGCACCTTGGGGGCCTTTACAGGGGGCGTGTACGAGCAGTACTTC
TRBJ2-5,-,TRBV6-1,-,CASSEFAGQETQYF,TGTGCCAGCAGTGAATTTGCGGGACAAGAGACCCAGTACTTC
TRBJ2-4,-,TRBV27,-,CASSFDNRNIQYF,TGTGCCAGCAGTTTCGATAACAGGAACATTCAGTACTTC
TRBJ2-3,-,TRBV11-2,-,CASSRSGIGTDTQYF,TGTGCCAGCAGCCGTTCAGGGATTGGGACAGATACGCAGTATTTT
TRBJ1-2,TRBD1,TRBV5-1,-,CASSPLLGPGGGYTF,TGCGCCAGCAGCCCCTTGCTGGGTCCAGGGGGAGGCTACACCTTC
TRBJ2-2,-,TRBV29-1,-,CSVVSGQNTGELFF,TGCAGCGTCGTTAGTGGGCAGAACACCGGGGAGCTGTTTTTT
TRBJ2-7,-,TRBV7-2,-,CASSLAVALYEQYF,TGTGCCAGCAGCTTAGCGGTAGCACTTTACGAGCAGTACTTC
TRBJ1-3,-,TRBV30,-,CAWRQHSGNTIYF,TGTGCCTGGAGACAGCACTCTGGAAACACCATATATTTT
TRBJ1-1,TRBD1,TRBV6-5,-,CASSWRETGVAEAFF,TGTGCCAGCAGTTGGCGGGAAACAGGGGTGGCTGAAGCTTTCTTT
TRBJ1-3,TRBD1,TRBV4-1,-,CASSQATGTGSPIYF,TGCGCCAGCAGCCAAGCAACCGGGACAGGGTCCCCCATATATTTT
TRBJ1-1,-,TRBV10-3,-,CAISPGGTEAFF,TGTGCCATCAGTCCCGGCGGGACTGAAGCTTTCTTT
TRBJ2-1,-,TRBV20-1,-,CSASYYNEQFF,TGCAGTGCTAGCTATTACAATGAGCAGTTCTTC
TRBJ2-5,TRBD2,TRBV24-1,-,CATSDSGGTNDQETQYF,TGTGCCACCAGTGATTCGGGGGGGACAAACGATCAAGAGACCCAGTACTTC
TRBJ2-1,TRBD2,TRBV9,-,CASSVGGLAGGHNEQFF,TGTGCCAGCAGCGTAGGAGGACTAGCGGGGGGGCACAATGAGCAGTTCTTC
TRBJ2-2,TRBD1,TRBV10-3,-,CAITGTGVPGELFF,TGTGCCATCACTGGGACAGGGGTTCCCGGGGAGCTGTTTTTT
TRBJ2-5,-,TRBV7-2,-,CASSLTGIGETQYF,TGTGCCAGCAGCCTCACAGGGATAGGAGAGACCCAGTACTTC
TRBJ2-4,TRBD2,TRBV11-2,-,CASSLVGGWNIQYF,TGTGCCAGCAGCTTAGTGGGGGGGTGGAACATTCAGTACTTC
TRBJ1-3,-,TRBV6-5,-,CASSPQRSSGNTIYF,TGTGCCAGCAGTCCCCAGAGGAGCTCTGGAAACACCATATATTTT
TRBJ2-2,-,TRBV14,-,CASSASGSGELFF,TGTGCCAGCAGCGCGTCCGGGAGTGGGGAGCTGTTTTTT
TRBJ2-1,TRBD1,TRBV6-2/TRBV6-3,-,CASSYPRTGANEQFF,TGTGCCAGCAGTTACCCAAGGACAGGTGCCAATGAGCAGTTCTTC
TRBJ1-5,-,TRBV24-1,-,CATSDTGYSNQPQHF,TGTGCCACCAGTGATACGGGTTATAGCAATCAGCCCCAGCATTTT
TRBJ1-4,-,TRBV19,-,CASTAGQRKLFF,TGTGCCAGTACCGCAGGACAGAGAAAACTGTTTTTT
TRBJ2-1,-,TRBV24-1,-,CATSDRRQTYNEQFF,TGTGCCACCAGTGACCGTCGACAAACCTACAATGAGCAGTTCTTC
TRBJ2-5,TRBD1,TRBV30,-,CAWSGVGGLQTQYF,TGTGCCTGGAGTGGCGTAGGGGGCCTTCAGACCCAGTACTTC
TRBJ2-3,TRBD2,TRBV30,-,CAWVPGLSGSTDTQYF,TGTGCCTGGGTCCCCGGATTAAGCGGGAGTACAGATACGCAGTATTTT
TRBJ1-1,-,TRBV11-3,-,CASSQTGNTEAFF,TGTGCCAGCAGCCAGACAGGAAACACTGAAGCTTTCTTT
TRBJ2-6,-,TRBV3-1/TRBV3-2,-,CASSHNSPGANVLTF,TGTGCCAGCAGCCATAATAGCCCTGGGGCCAACGTCCTGACTTTC